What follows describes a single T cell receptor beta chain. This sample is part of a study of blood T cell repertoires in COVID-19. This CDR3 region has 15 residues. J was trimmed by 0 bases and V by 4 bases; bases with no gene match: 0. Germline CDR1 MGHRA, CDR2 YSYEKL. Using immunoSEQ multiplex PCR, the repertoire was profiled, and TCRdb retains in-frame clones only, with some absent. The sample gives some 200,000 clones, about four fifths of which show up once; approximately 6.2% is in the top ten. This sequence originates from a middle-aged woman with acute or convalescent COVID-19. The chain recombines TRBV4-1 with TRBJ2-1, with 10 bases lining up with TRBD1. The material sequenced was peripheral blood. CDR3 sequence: CASSRTGGSYNEQFF. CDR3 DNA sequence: TGCGCCAGCAGCCGGACAGGGGGCTCCTACAATGAGCAGTTCTTC.